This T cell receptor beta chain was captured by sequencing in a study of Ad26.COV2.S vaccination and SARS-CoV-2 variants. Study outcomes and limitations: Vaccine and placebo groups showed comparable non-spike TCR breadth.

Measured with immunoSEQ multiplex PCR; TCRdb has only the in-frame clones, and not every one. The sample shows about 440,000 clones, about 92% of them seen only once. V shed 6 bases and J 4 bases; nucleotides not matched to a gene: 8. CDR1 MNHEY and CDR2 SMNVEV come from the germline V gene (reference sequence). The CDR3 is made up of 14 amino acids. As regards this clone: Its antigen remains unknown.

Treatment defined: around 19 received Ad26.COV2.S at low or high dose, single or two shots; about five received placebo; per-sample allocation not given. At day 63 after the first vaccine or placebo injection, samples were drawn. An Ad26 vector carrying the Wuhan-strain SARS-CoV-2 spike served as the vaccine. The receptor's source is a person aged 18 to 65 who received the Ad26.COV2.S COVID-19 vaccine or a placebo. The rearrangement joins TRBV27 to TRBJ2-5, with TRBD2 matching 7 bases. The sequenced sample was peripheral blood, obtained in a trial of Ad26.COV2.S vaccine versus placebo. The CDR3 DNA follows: TGTGCCAGCAGACGGGGACTATTTCGAGAGACCCAGTACTTC. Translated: CASRRGLFRETQYF.